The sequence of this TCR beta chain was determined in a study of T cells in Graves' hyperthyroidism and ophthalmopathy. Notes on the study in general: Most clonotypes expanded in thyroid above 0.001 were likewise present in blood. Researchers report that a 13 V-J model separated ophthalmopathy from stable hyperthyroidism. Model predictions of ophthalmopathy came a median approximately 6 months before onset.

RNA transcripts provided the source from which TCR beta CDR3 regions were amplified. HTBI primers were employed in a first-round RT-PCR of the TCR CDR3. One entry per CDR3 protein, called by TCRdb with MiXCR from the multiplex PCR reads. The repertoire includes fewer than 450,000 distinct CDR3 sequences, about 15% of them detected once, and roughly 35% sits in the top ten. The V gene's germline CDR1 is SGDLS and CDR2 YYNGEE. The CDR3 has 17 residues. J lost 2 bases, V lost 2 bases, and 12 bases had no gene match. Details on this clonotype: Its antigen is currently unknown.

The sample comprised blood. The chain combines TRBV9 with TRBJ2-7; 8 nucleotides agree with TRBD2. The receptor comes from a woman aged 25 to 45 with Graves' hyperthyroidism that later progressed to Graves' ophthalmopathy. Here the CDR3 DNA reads TGTGCCAGCAGCGTTGCGGGGGGTCGGGAGGCAACCTACGAGCAGTACTTC. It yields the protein CASSVAGGREATYEQYF.